This record concerns one T cell receptor beta chain sequence. Here immunoSEQ multiplex PCR was the method, and the copy in TCRdb shows in-frame clones only, minus some. The sample has about 240,000 clones, about 83% seen once. This sample stems from a study of blood T cell repertoires in COVID-19. V lost 7 bases and J 0 bases, leaving 10 bases between the germline ends. Per the germline V gene, CDR1 is MNHEY and CDR2 is SVGAGI. There are 13 residues in the CDR3. Sequencing was carried out using peripheral blood. The receptor's source is a man aged 25-40 years who had recovered from COVID-19. V gene TRBV6-5 combines with J gene TRBJ2-7; D might be TRBD1 (6 bases). The CDR3: CASIPQGSYEQYF. The DNA of the CDR3 is TGTGCCAGCATCCCACAGGGCTCCTACGAGCAGTACTTC.